This T cell receptor (beta chain) stems from a study of beta chain features in type 1 diabetes. Findings of the study overall: Healthy donors had naive, central memory and Treg TCRB repertoires that appeared less similar than those seen among patients.

Of note for this clone: Its antigen remains unknown.

The CDR3 runs 19 residues. V lost 0 bases, J lost 3 bases, and 23 bases lay in between. Germline V gene sequence: CDR1 LGHNA, CDR2 YNFKEQ. What was sequenced were expressed TCRB transcripts, since all of the isolated RNA had been reverse transcribed. Some clones are missing from TCRdb's copy, which holds only in-frame ones; the method was immunoSEQ multiplex PCR. This sample has some 150,000 clones, with around 51% found just once. The specimen sequenced was Tregs from blood. This rearrangement joins TRBV4-2 to TRBJ2-5, with D tentatively TRBD2 (6 bases). The receptor comes from a man younger than 30 in good health. The CDR3 here is CASSQERGVGGSIEETQYF. The DNA for the CDR3 is TGTGCCAGCAGCCAAGAGAGAGGTGTGGGAGGATCAATCGAAGAGACCCAGTACTTC.